The rows below give T cell receptor beta chains drawn from one sample of a study of cytomegalovirus exposure and HLA in healthy donors. Repertoires were generated with immunoSEQ multiplex PCR, while TCRdb's copy carries only in-frame clones and drops some. The table shows 99,000 or so clones, with 86% occurring only once. The sample comprised PBMCs. The receptors derive from a young woman in good health and CMV-seropositive. Both conserved end residues are part of each CDR3. D genes are given only for firm matches. Clone size is not always given. Where it is, it says once, few, many or a class for expanded clones.

length	size	D	V	J	CDR3	DNA
13	few	NA	TRBV7-6	TRBJ2-3	CASSQNSGDTQYF	TGTGCCAGCAGCCAAAACTCCGGAGATACGCAGTATTTT
15	once	TRBD1	TRBV18	TRBJ2-3	CASSPNGQGTDTQYF	TGTGCCAGCTCACCAAACGGACAGGGCACAGATACGCAGTATTTT
13	NA	NA	TRBV6-1	TRBJ2-7	CASSDDEVYEQYF	TGTGCCAGCAGTGACGATGAGGTCTACGAGCAGTACTTC
16	NA	TRBD2	TRBV6-1	TRBJ2-2	CASSEASGGTMGELFF	TGTGCCAGCAGTGAAGCGAGCGGGGGGACAATGGGGGAGCTGTTTTTT
16	NA	TRBD1	TRBV5-6	TRBJ1-5	CASSLGQGDSNQPQHF	TGTGCCAGCAGCTTGGGACAGGGGGATAGCAATCAGCCCCAGCATTTT
15	NA	TRBD1	TRBV4-2	TRBJ1-2	CASSQVAPDRGGYTF	TGTGCCAGCAGCCAAGTCGCACCGGACAGGGGTGGCTACACCTTC
14	NA	NA	TRBV19	TRBJ1-2	CASSSQGPTSGYTF	TGTGCCAGTAGTTCCCAGGGCCCGACGAGTGGCTACACCTTC
16	NA	TRBD2	TRBV5-1	TRBJ2-5	CASSLSAGGPGETQYF	TGCGCCAGCAGCTTGTCGGCGGGAGGGCCGGGAGAGACCCAGTACTTC
14	NA	NA	TRBV28	TRBJ2-7	CASSLGREIYEQYF	TGTGCCAGCAGTTTAGGCAGGGAAATCTACGAGCAGTACTTC
13	NA	TRBD1	TRBV6-1	TRBJ1-2	CASSETGGHGYTF	TGTGCCAGCAGTGAGACAGGGGGCCATGGCTACACCTTC
12	NA	TRBD1	TRBV28	TRBJ2-7	CASSLRTGGENF	TGTGCCAGCAGTTTACGCACAGGGGGCGAGAACTTC
14	NA	TRBD1	TRBV7-2	TRBJ1-2	CASSYDRGGYGYTF	TGTGCCAGCAGCTACGACAGGGGAGGCTATGGCTACACCTTC
15	NA	NA	TRBV9	TRBJ1-1	CASSPRSRANTEAFF	TGTGCCAGCAGCCCACGATCGCGGGCTAACACTGAAGCTTTCTTT
12	NA	NA	TRBV9	TRBJ2-5	CASSGRQETQYF	TGTGCCAGCAGCGGGAGACAAGAGACCCAGTACTTC
14	NA	NA	TRBV7-2	TRBJ2-1	CASSFRGIIHEQFF	TGTGCCAGCAGTTTCCGGGGTATTATCCATGAGCAGTTCTTC
14	NA	NA	TRBV11-3	TRBJ2-3	CASSHSRGTDTQYF	TGTGCCAGCAGCCACTCGCGAGGCACAGATACGCAGTATTTT
15	NA	NA	TRBV27	TRBJ1-1	CASSSGLGVITEAFF	TGTGCCAGCAGTTCAGGACTGGGCGTGATTACTGAAGCTTTCTTT
15	NA	TRBD2	TRBV2	TRBJ2-3	CASSFLAGYTDTQYF	TGTGCCAGCAGTTTCCTAGCGGGGTACACAGATACGCAGTATTTT
15	NA	TRBD1	TRBV7-3	TRBJ1-3	CASSLPTGDRNTIYF	TGTGCCAGCAGTCTACCTACAGGGGACCGCAACACCATATATTTT
15	NA	NA	TRBV11-3	TRBJ2-1	CASSLQGSSYNEQFF	TGTGCCAGCAGTCTTCAGGGGAGCTCCTACAATGAGCAGTTCTTC
14	NA	NA	TRBV4-1	TRBJ1-5	CASSQRTGNQPQHF	TGCGCCAGCAGCCAAAGGACAGGCAATCAGCCCCAGCATTTT
12	NA	NA	TRBV28	TRBJ2-7	CASSSLVEEQYF	TGTGCCAGCAGTTCCCTAGTCGAGGAGCAGTACTTC
15	NA	TRBD2	TRBV6-6	TRBJ2-3	CASRRTSGSTDTQYF	TGTGCCAGCAGGCGGACTAGCGGGAGTACAGATACGCAGTATTTT
15	NA	NA	TRBV5-1	TRBJ2-4	CASSLEVGAKNIQYF	TGCGCCAGCAGCTTGGAAGTCGGGGCCAAAAACATTCAGTACTTC
16	NA	NA	TRBV5-4	TRBJ1-6	CASSLRGVGRNSPLHF	TGTGCCAGCAGCTTAAGGGGCGTAGGAAGGAATTCACCCCTCCACTTT
12	NA	NA	TRBV7-2	TRBJ2-1	CASSPDYNEQFF	TGTGCCAGCAGCCCAGATTACAATGAGCAGTTCTTC
17	NA	TRBD1	TRBV5-4	TRBJ1-6	CASSPGQGAQINSPLHF	TGTGCCAGCAGCCCCGGACAGGGGGCGCAAATCAATTCACCCCTCCACTTT
15	few	NA	TRBV15	TRBJ1-6	CATSRDRHANSPLHF	TGTGCCACCAGCAGAGATCGACACGCTAATTCACCCCTCCACTTT
16	NA	TRBD1	TRBV4-2	TRBJ1-4	CASKPQPAGGNEKLFF	TGTGCCAGCAAACCTCAACCCGCAGGGGGCAATGAAAAACTGTTTTTT
13	NA	NA	TRBV28	TRBJ1-1	CASSLRARTEAFF	TGTGCCAGCAGTTTGCGGGCGCGCACTGAAGCTTTCTTT
13	many	NA	TRBV7-2	TRBJ1-5	CASSSYSNQPQHF	TGTGCCAGCAGCTCCTATAGCAATCAGCCCCAGCATTTT
15	NA	NA	TRBV11-3	TRBJ2-3	CASSSSSISTDTQYF	TGTGCCAGCAGCTCCTCTAGCATAAGCACAGATACGCAGTATTTT
17	NA	NA	TRBV4-1	TRBJ2-5	CASSQSSGRGTGQTQYF	TGCGCCAGCAGCCAGAGCTCGGGTAGGGGGACCGGACAGACCCAGTACTTC
14	once	NA	TRBV5-6	TRBJ2-3	CASSSGASTDTQYF	TGTGCCAGCAGTTCGGGAGCGAGCACAGATACGCAGTATTTT
15	NA	NA	TRBV4-1	TRBJ1-2	CASSQITTWRDGYTF	TGCGCCAGCAGCCAAATCACGACTTGGAGGGATGGCTACACCTTC
14	NA	NA	TRBV19	TRBJ2-2	CASSPRENHGELFF	TGTGCCAGTAGTCCCCGGGAGAACCACGGGGAGCTGTTTTTT
15	once	NA	TRBV7-6	TRBJ1-4	CASSLFRGIDEKLFF	TGTGCCAGCAGCTTATTCAGGGGTATAGATGAAAAACTGTTTTTT
14	NA	TRBD2	TRBV9	TRBJ2-3	CASSASGGLGTQYF	TGTGCCAGCAGCGCCAGCGGGGGTCTCGGTACGCAGTATTTT
16	NA	TRBD1	TRBV6-1	TRBJ2-7	CASSEDSGTGVYEQYF	TGTGCCAGCAGTGAAGATTCCGGGACAGGGGTATACGAGCAGTACTTC
12	NA	NA	TRBV6-6	TRBJ2-7	CAGADSRYEQYF	TGTGCCGGAGCGGACAGTCGCTACGAGCAGTACTTC
15	NA	TRBD1	TRBV7-9	TRBJ2-5	CASSQTWGQRETQYF	TGTGCCAGCAGCCAGACTTGGGGACAGCGAGAGACCCAGTACTTC
15	NA	NA	TRBV4-1	TRBJ2-7	CASSQDYRVQYEQYF	TGCGCCAGCAGCCAAGATTACAGGGTTCAGTACGAGCAGTACTTC
15	NA	TRBD1	TRBV6-5	TRBJ1-6	CASTYRGYNNSPLHF	TGTGCCAGCACTTACAGGGGGTATAATAATTCACCCCTCCACTTT
16	NA	NA	TRBV25-1	TRBJ2-7	CASSPLESTISYEQYF	TGTGCCAGCAGTCCTTTAGAGAGCACGATAAGCTACGAGCAGTACTTC
17	NA	NA	TRBV21-1	TRBJ2-7	CASSKAPFSTGSYEQYF	TGTGCCAGCAGCAAAGCGCCTTTTTCGACAGGTTCCTACGAGCAGTACTTC
15	NA	NA	TRBV5-1	TRBJ1-6	CASSLAQEGNSPLHF	TGCGCCAGCAGCTTGGCGCAGGAGGGGAATTCACCCCTCCACTTT
16	NA	NA	TRBV6-5	TRBJ1-6	CASSLDADRLNSPLHF	TGTGCCAGCAGTTTAGATGCCGACAGGTTGAATTCACCCCTCCACTTT
16	NA	NA	TRBV11-3	TRBJ1-3	CASSLGLLSSGNTIYF	TGTGCCAGCAGCTTAGGATTGCTTAGCTCTGGAAACACCATATATTTT
16	NA	NA	TRBV6-6	TRBJ2-3	CASKNSPPEVTDTQYF	TGTGCCAGCAAAAACTCCCCGCCGGAGGTCACAGATACGCAGTATTTT
16	NA	TRBD2	TRBV5-1	TRBJ2-1	CASSLAGTRSYNEQFF	TGCGCCAGCAGCTTGGCCGGGACTAGGTCCTACAATGAGCAGTTCTTC
13	NA	TRBD1	TRBV6-5	TRBJ1-6	CASSWDRNSPLHF	TGTGCCAGCAGCTGGGACAGGAATTCACCCCTCCACTTT
11	NA	NA	TRBV10-2	TRBJ2-7	CASSAHYEQYF	TGCGCCAGCAGTGCCCACTACGAGCAGTACTTC